A selection of T cell receptor beta chains follows, all from one sample in a study of blood T cell repertoires in COVID-19. Profiled with immunoSEQ multiplex PCR; TCRdb holds only in-frame clones, not every one. The top ten hold around 13% of the sample, which has 84,000 or so clones, around 80% seen once. Material for sequencing was peripheral blood. Every receptor here comes from a middle-aged woman with active or convalescent COVID-19. The CDR3 runs from the conserved cysteine through the conserved F or W. The D gene is left open where the match is weak. Clone sizes are given selectively: once, few, many, or a class where the clone is expanded.

size: NA
V: TRBV18
D: NA
J: TRBJ2-1
DNA: TGTGCCAGCTCACCGGCGGGGAGGTCCTACAATGAGCAGTTCTTC
CDR3: CASSPAGRSYNEQFF

size: NA
V: TRBV7-9
D: TRBD1
J: TRBJ2-5
DNA: TGTGCCAGCAGCTTAGTTGGGGACAGGGGAGGTCGAGAGACCCAGTACTTC
CDR3: CASSLVGDRGGRETQYF

size: NA
V: TRBV7-2
D: TRBD2
J: TRBJ2-3
DNA: TGTGCCAGCAGCTTAGCTAGCGGGATTAGCACAGATACGCAGTATTTT
CDR3: CASSLASGISTDTQYF

size: once
V: TRBV3-1/TRBV3-2
D: TRBD1
J: TRBJ1-6
DNA: TGTGCCGCAAAGGCGGGACAGGGTAATTCACCCCTCCACTTT
CDR3: CAAKAGQGNSPLHF

size: NA
V: TRBV4-2
D: NA
J: TRBJ1-5
DNA: TGTGCCAGCAGCCAAGAAGGACAGAGCAATCAGCCCCAGCATTTT
CDR3: CASSQEGQSNQPQHF

size: NA
V: TRBV6-5
D: TRBD1
J: TRBJ2-4
DNA: TGTGCCGGAGGCTTGAGGGGGCAAGGCATTCAGTACTTC
CDR3: CAGGLRGQGIQYF

size: NA
V: TRBV5-1
D: NA
J: TRBJ2-5
DNA: TGCGCCAGCAGCTTGTGGTGGATATCCCGAGGTAGGGTACTTACAGGGAACCAAGAGACCCAGTACTTC
CDR3: CASSLWWISRGRVLTGNQETQYF

size: few
V: TRBV30
D: TRBD2
J: TRBJ2-3
DNA: TGTGCCTGGAGTGGGGGACTAGCAGACGTCGGTACGCAGTATTTT
CDR3: CAWSGGLADVGTQYF

size: NA
V: TRBV11-3
D: TRBD1
J: TRBJ2-7
DNA: TGTGCCAGCAGCCCTCGGACAGGGCGTTTCGAGCAGTACTTC
CDR3: CASSPRTGRFEQYF

size: once
V: TRBV28
D: NA
J: TRBJ2-2
DNA: TGTGCCAGCAGTTTAAGGCAGGGGTACGGGGAGCTGTTTTTT
CDR3: CASSLRQGYGELFF

size: NA
V: TRBV19
D: NA
J: TRBJ2-6
DNA: TGTGCCAGTAGTCCAGGAGGCGCCCGGGGCTCTGGGGCCAACGTCCTGACTTTC
CDR3: CASSPGGARGSGANVLTF

size: NA
V: TRBV10-1
D: NA
J: TRBJ2-1
DNA: TGCGCCAGCATGGAGTGGAATGAGCAGTTCTTC
CDR3: CASMEWNEQFF

size: NA
V: TRBV3-1/TRBV3-2
D: NA
J: TRBJ2-5
DNA: TGTGCCAGCAGCCAAGGTCGCGGACAAGAGACCCAGTACTTC
CDR3: CASSQGRGQETQYF

size: NA
V: TRBV11-2
D: NA
J: TRBJ1-2
DNA: TGTGCCAGCAGCCCCCAGATCCGGGGGGATGGCTACACCTTC
CDR3: CASSPQIRGDGYTF

size: NA
V: TRBV7-9
D: TRBD1
J: TRBJ2-1
DNA: TGTGCCAGCAGCAAGTGGGACAGGGACTACAATGAGCAGTTCTTC
CDR3: CASSKWDRDYNEQFF

size: once
V: TRBV9
D: NA
J: TRBJ2-7
DNA: TGTGCCAGCAGCGTAGAGCCTGACTTTTCCTACGAGCAGTACTTC
CDR3: CASSVEPDFSYEQYF

size: NA
V: TRBV7-6
D: TRBD1
J: TRBJ2-7
DNA: TGTGCCAGCAGCTTAGAACCGGGACAGGGAGGGGCAGCGTTTAAGTACTTC
CDR3: CASSLEPGQGGAAFKYF

size: NA
V: TRBV4-1
D: NA
J: TRBJ1-3
DNA: TGCGCCAGCAGCAGCAGAGACAGTATGGGAAACACCATATATTTT
CDR3: CASSSRDSMGNTIYF

size: NA
V: TRBV5-5
D: NA
J: TRBJ2-1
DNA: TGTGCCAGCAGCTTAGGAGGAAAATACTCCTACAATGAGCAGTTCTTC
CDR3: CASSLGGKYSYNEQFF

size: NA
V: TRBV2
D: TRBD1
J: TRBJ2-7
DNA: TGTGCCAGCAGTGAAGGGGGACAGATCTACGAGCAGTACTTC
CDR3: CASSEGGQIYEQYF

size: once
V: TRBV6-1
D: NA
J: TRBJ2-7
DNA: TGTGCCAGCAGTGAACCTCAGACAGAGTACGAGCAGTACTTC
CDR3: CASSEPQTEYEQYF

size: NA
V: TRBV24-1
D: TRBD2
J: TRBJ2-1
DNA: TGTGCCACCGACGCAGGCGGGAGGGCTCCTGAGCAGTTCTTC
CDR3: CATDAGGRAPEQFF